Listed below are T cell receptor beta chains from one sample, sequenced in a study of blood T cell repertoires in COVID-19. Profiled with immunoSEQ multiplex PCR; TCRdb holds only in-frame clones, not every one. Altogether 100,000 to 150,000 clones are present, about three quarters being singletons, with the ten largest covering under 2.5%. The sequencing sample was made of peripheral blood. The receptors shown here come from a woman aged 70 to 79 with acute or convalescent COVID-19. The CDR3 runs from the conserved cysteine through the conserved F or W. D genes are given only for firm matches. Rows give clone size only sometimes, using once, few, many, or a class for an expanded clone.

d_call j_call clone_size v_call cdr3_nt cdr3_aa
- TRBJ2-7 - TRBV7-9 TGTGCCAGCAGCCACCCCGGGACTGGAGCCTACGAGCAGTACTTC CASSHPGTGAYEQYF
TRBD1 TRBJ1-2 - TRBV5-1 TGCGCCAGCAGCTTGGAGCCAGGGGGAGACTATGGCTACACCTTC CASSLEPGGDYGYTF
- TRBJ1-2 - TRBV5-1 TGCGCCAGCAGCTTGGCCGGCGGCACCTATGGCTACACCTTC CASSLAGGTYGYTF
- TRBJ2-3 - TRBV5-6 TGTGCCAGCAGCTTGGGGGGACAAGTAGGTACGCAGTATTTT CASSLGGQVGTQYF
- TRBJ2-3 - TRBV5-1 TGCGCCAGCAGCCTTAGACTGACAGATACGCAGTATTTT CASSLRLTDTQYF
TRBD1 TRBJ1-1 - TRBV7-9 TGTGCCAGCAGCAGACAGGGGGAGGCTGAAGCTTTCTTT CASSRQGEAEAFF
- TRBJ2-5 - TRBV28 TGTGCCAGCAGTTCTATACAGGGCCCCTGGGAGACCCAGTACTTC CASSSIQGPWETQYF
TRBD1 TRBJ1-2 - TRBV18 TGTGCCAGCTCACCCCGCCCGGACAGGGGCGGCTACACCTTC CASSPRPDRGGYTF
- TRBJ2-7 few TRBV28 TGTGCCAGCTGTCAGGACAGGGAGGGTTCCTACGAGCAGTACTTC CASCQDREGSYEQYF
- TRBJ2-6 once TRBV19 TGTGCCAGTAACCCTCGACAGCTGAGCTCTGGGGCCAACGTCCTGACTTTC CASNPRQLSSGANVLTF
- TRBJ2-2 - TRBV4-1 TGCGCCAGCAGGTCGGGGGAAGCGAACACCGAGGAGCTGTTTTTT CASRSGEANTEELFF
TRBD1 TRBJ1-2 - TRBV4-1 TGCGCCAGCAGCCCTCGACAGGGATCCCCGGAACTAAACTATGGCTACACCTTC CASSPRQGSPELNYGYTF
- TRBJ2-7 - TRBV2 TGTGCCAGCAGTAGAGCCACCTACGAGCAGTACTTC CASSRATYEQYF
TRBD2 TRBJ2-1 - TRBV7-8 TGTGCCAGCAGCTCACTAGCGGGGGACCACAATGAGCAGTTCTTC CASSSLAGDHNEQFF
- TRBJ2-3 - TRBV6-4 TGTGCCAGCAGTGACTCGTCCAGCCCGGGGAATACGCAGTATTTT CASSDSSSPGNTQYF
- TRBJ1-2 - TRBV28 TGTGCCAGCAGCAGGGGATTCGGCTACACCTTC CASSRGFGYTF
- TRBJ2-3 - TRBV6-5 TGTGCCAGCGTAAACCTAAGGGGTACAGATACGCAGTATTTT CASVNLRGTDTQYF